The clone carrying this TCR beta chain was picked up many times. The length of the CDR3 is 17 residues. Germline V gene sequence: CDR1 SGHDT, CDR2 YYEEEE. The V end lost 3 bases, the J end lost 4 bases, and 23 bases lay between the germline ends. The data originate from a study of neurological immune-mediated disorders. Libraries from sorted cells used 1 million T cells (CD4+ or CD8+). TCRdb redid the calling of the 5' RACE reads with MiXCR, one entry per CDR3 protein. In the table there are tens of thousands of distinct CDR3 sequences, 4% to 5.5% of which are singletons. This rearrangement joins TRBV5-6 to TRBJ2-7, with D tentatively TRBD1 (6 bases). The sequence derives from a man between 18 and 29 years old in good health. The sample consisted of CD4+ T cells from blood. The chain's CDR3 is CASSYVLGQLGSYEQYF. In DNA form, the CDR3 reads TGTGCCAGCAGCTACGTCCTCGGACAGCTCGGATCATACGAGCAGTACTTC.